The TCR beta chain under discussion was sequenced for a study of blood T cell repertoires in COVID-19 (TCRdb year 2020). Regarding the research as a whole: The collaborator samples originated in the United States, Italy and Spain and spanned the acute and convalescent phases of COVID-19. The repertoires were released in a freely available public database meant as a resource for research on the immune response to SARS-CoV-2. The material from the prospective study consisted of cDNA or gDNA derived from T cells, B-cell-depleted T cells, or PBMCs. Nearly every sample came with metadata listing a de-identified subject ID, COVID-19 status, age in years and sex. Where available, HLA class I and class II types were taken from metadata supplied by the sample provider and were not determined by assay-based typing. Subjects who had been exposed to COVID-19, were actively infected with it, or had recovered from it provided the deeply sampled blood TCRbeta repertoires that made up the dataset. The samples were drawn from two sources: the first 160 participants of the ongoing ImmuneRACE study, and 1,000 to 1,500 subjects contributed by 6 global collaborators. The study at large found these results: Clinical and demographic metadata were provided uncurated, with the amount varying by source and participant.

As to this clone: What this receptor recognizes is not known. The record has no base qualities; no much larger clone is one base away.

TCRbeta CDR3 regions were amplified from genomic DNA using the immunoSEQ Assay, a bias-controlled multiplex PCR. The authors' pipeline ran thus. The number of nucleated cells in each sample was estimated from the amplification of reference gene primers within the assay. To quantify the absolute abundance of each unique TCRbeta CDR3 rearrangement, sequence reads were collapsed and filtered. For each sample, productive Simpson clonality was calculated as the square root of Simpson's diversity index across productive rearrangements. TCRdb took over this immuneACCESS table, retaining in-frame rearrangements with V and J assigned. Such tables are incomplete; in checked studies, under half of the missing clones stem from an unresolved V gene, and the remainder is unexplained. D and trimming come from the DNA, and the V and J calls and clone size come from that table. Present in this sample are some 80,000 clones, around 90% of which were seen just once. 3% of the sample is taken by the ten largest.

Whole blood was collected in K2EDTA tubes by collaborating institutions according to the institutions' own protocols. For TCRbeta analysis, collaborator samples were shipped as frozen whole blood, as isolated PBMCs, or as DNA extracted from either sample type. V lost 4 bases and J lost 8 bases, and the count of bases not matched to a germline gene is 7. As encoded in the germline V gene (reference sequence), CDR1 is LNHDA while CDR2 is SQIVND. From cysteine to phenylalanine, the CDR3 is 14 amino acids long. The DNA shown is the 42-base CDR3, in frame from base 1. This sequence uses TRBV19 and TRBJ1-2; 10 nucleotides in the junction match TRBD1. The sequence was collected from a woman in her 50s with active or convalescent COVID-19. Sequenced: peripheral blood. In nucleotide form, the sequence is TGTGCCAGTAGTAGGGACAGGGGCGTTGGGGGCTACACCTTC. This sequence encodes CASSRDRGVGGYTF.